A single sample gave rise to the 13 T cell receptor beta chains below, sequenced in a study of blood T cell repertoires in COVID-19. The protocol was immunoSEQ multiplex PCR, while the TCRdb copy is restricted to in-frame clones and leaves out a portion. This table holds about 330,000 clones, around 89% found once. The specimen sequenced was peripheral blood. The receptor set was obtained from a woman in her fifties or sixties with active or convalescent COVID-19.

Regarding this clone: The same CDR3 is also encoded by other DNA sequences in this sample. The V call is TRBV30, the J call TRBJ1-2; D may be TRBD1 (6 bases). Per germline, CDR1 GTSNPN and CDR2 SVGIG (reference sequence). This CDR3 spans 14 amino acids. Trimming took 0 bases from V and 1 from J, leaving 9 bases between them. The CDR3 reads CAWSVGGSNYGYTF. The CDR3 coding sequence is TGTGCCTGGAGTGTAGGGGGAAGTAACTATGGCTACACCTTC.

The rearrangement links TRBV7-9 to TRBJ2-7; 10 nucleotides line up with TRBD2. CDR3 length equals 14 residues. The germline gives CDR1 SEHNR, CDR2 FQNEAQ (reference sequence). V was clipped by 5 bases and J by 4 bases; unmatched bases: 5. The CDR3 DNA follows: TGTGCCAGCAGCCCCCGGACTAGCGGTTACGAGCAGTACTTC. Translated: CASSPRTSGYEQYF.

Written as DNA, the CDR3 is TGTGCCAGCAATTCTCGGGGTAGGGCTGGGGCCAACGTCCTGACTTTC. It translates to CASNSRGRAGANVLTF. The chain combines TRBV7-2 with TRBJ2-6; D is possibly TRBD2 (5 bases). This CDR3 is built from 16 residues. Between the trimmed V and J ends, which lost 7 bases and 2 bases, there was a span of 15 bases. Germline values: CDR1 SGHTA, CDR2 FQGNSA.

The V call is TRBV27, the J call TRBJ1-1, with D possibly matching TRBD1 (5 bases). V was pared by 9 bases and J by 1 base, with 9 bases between. This CDR3 contains 12 residues. Germline V gives CDR1 MNHEY, CDR2 SMNVEV (reference sequence). The CDR3 coding sequence is TGTGCCAGTAGGAGGGGGAACACTGAAGCTTTCTTT. Its translation: CASRRGNTEAFF.

The J gene is TRBJ1-1, the V gene TRBV6-2 or TRBV6-3, with D unresolved. V gave up 4 bases and J gave up 0 bases, with 12 bases separating them. Looked up from germline, CDR1 is MNHEY and CDR2 is SVGEGT. This CDR3 has 15 amino acids. The CDR3 coding sequence is TGTGCCAGCAGTTGGTCGGGGATAATGAACACTGAAGCTTTCTTT. The encoded protein is CASSWSGIMNTEAFF.

This chain uses TRBV19 with TRBJ1-1; unclear D gene. CDR3 length equals 13 residues. V was shortened by 5 bases and J by 0 bases, with 7 bases between the two germline ends. Germline V lookup: CDR1 LNHDA, CDR2 SQIVND (reference sequence). In nucleotides, the CDR3 is TGTGCCAGTAGTCAGCAGGTGAACACTGAAGCTTTCTTT. This translates into CASSQQVNTEAFF.

This sequence joins TRBV19 and TRBJ2-5; 8 nucleotides agree with TRBD2. V lost 4 bases and J lost 5; bases outside the gene matches: 9. CDR1 is LNHDA and CDR2 is SQIVND in the germline V gene (reference sequence). The CDR3 runs 15 residues. The CDR3 nucleotides are TGTGCCAGTAGTACAACCGGGGGGGCCGGGGAGACCCAGTACTTC. Translated: CASSTTGGAGETQYF.

This CDR3 is CASSLREIENEKLFF. DNA for the CDR3: TGTGCCAGCAGCTTACGGGAAATTGAAAATGAAAAACTGTTTTTT. The genes are TRBV7-9 and TRBJ1-4; D is unresolved. The V gene lost 2 bases and the J gene lost 5 bases, with 12 bases spanning the gap. The CDR3 sequence is 15 residues long. Per the germline V gene, CDR1 is SEHNR and CDR2 is FQNEAQ (reference sequence).

The V gene is TRBV28, the J gene TRBJ1-5, with D tentatively TRBD1 (5 bases). The germline CDR1 and CDR2 sequences are MDHEN and SYDVKM. The CDR3 runs 15 residues. The V end was cut by 6 bases, the J end by 5 bases, with 17 bases between. The CDR3 spells CASSRQRGGYQPQHF. The CDR3 nucleotides are TGTGCCAGCAGCCGTCAGAGGGGAGGCTATCAGCCCCAGCATTTT.

The rearrangement links TRBV29-1 to TRBJ1-2; weak D call: TRBD1 (6 bases). The germline V gene encodes CDR1 SQVTM and CDR2 ANQGSEA. With 3 bases removed from V and 3 bases from J, the gap between germline ends came to 8 bases. The CDR3 sequence is 12 residues long. CDR3 bases: TGCAGCGTTGAGCCAGGGGACTATGGCTACACCTTC. As protein: CSVEPGDYGYTF. The full variable domain, with the rest looked up from reference TRBV29-1 and TRBJ1-2, is SAVISQKPSRDICQRGTSLTIQCQVDSQVTMMFWYRQQPGQSLTLIATANQGSEATYESGFVIDKFPISRPNLTFSTLTVSNMSPEDSSIYLCSVEPGDYGYTFGSGTRLTVV.

This clone appeared a single time. V usage is TRBV7-9 and J usage is TRBJ1-2; 8 bases are shared with TRBD1. The trim removed 2 bases at V and 7 bases at J, leaving 6 bases unmatched. The CDR3 is 14 amino acids. Germline values: CDR1 SEHNR, CDR2 FQNEAQ (reference sequence). CDR3 coding DNA: TGTGCCAGCAGCTTAACACAGGGGGATTCTGGCTACACCTTC. Protein sequence: CASSLTQGDSGYTF. The full variable domain, its missing parts supplied by reference TRBV7-9 and TRBJ1-2, is DTGVSQNPRHKITKRGQNVTFRCDPISEHNRLYWYRQTLGQGPEFLTYFQNEAQLEKSRLLSDRFSAERPKGSFSTLEIQRTEQGDSAMYLCASSLTQGDSGYTFGSGTRLTVV.

This chain uses TRBV7-6 with TRBJ2-3; D gene uncertain. Between the trimmed V and J ends, which lost 1 base and 2 bases, there was a span of 13 bases. The germline gives CDR1 SGHVS, CDR2 FNYEAQ. The CDR3 spans 16 residues. This chain's CDR3 is CASSLEPPLVTDTQYF. The DNA of the CDR3 is TGTGCCAGCAGCTTAGAACCCCCTCTAGTCACAGATACGCAGTATTTT.

The chain uses TRBV28 and TRBJ1-1; no clear D. Trimming cost V 3 bases and J 1 base, with 15 bases left between them. CDR1 and CDR2 (germline): MDHEN, SYDVKM. The CDR3 has 16 residues. The CDR3: CASSFNGIRGNTEAFF. The DNA of the CDR3 is TGTGCCAGCAGTTTTAACGGGATTCGGGGGAACACTGAAGCTTTCTTT.